The 15 T cell receptor beta chains listed next were all sequenced from one sample in a study of CD8 T cells in ankylosing spondylitis. MiXCR, applied by TCRdb to the 5' RACE reads, yields one record per CDR3 protein. Found here are approximately 500,000 distinct CDR3 sequences, about an eighth of them singletons; the top ten hold under 7.5%. Study observations and caveats: What appeared characteristic of ankylosing spondylitis blood was a TCR beta motif of seven to nine highly homologous variants.

Antigens for these TCRs are unknown. The sample consisted of blood, either unsorted or a sorted T cell fraction (not recorded which). The receptors originated from a male donor with ankylosing spondylitis.

This clonotype was seen repeatedly, ten times or more. V gene TRBV12-3 or TRBV12-4 combines with J gene TRBJ2-1; D call uncertain. This CDR3 region has 10 residues. V was pared by 8 bases and J by 7 bases, with 6 bases between. CDR3 DNA: TGTGCCAGCTCCTCGAATGAGCAGTTCTTC. Its protein is CASSSNEQFF.

Ten or more counts support this clonotype. The chain combines TRBV20-1 with TRBJ2-1; TRBD2 aligns across 10 bases. The CDR3 contains 16 residues. J was trimmed by 9 bases and V by 0 bases; bases with no gene match: 11. Germline values: CDR1 DFQATT, CDR2 SNEGSKA (reference sequence). CDR3 sequence: CSARDRSSGSKVEQFF. In DNA form, the CDR3 reads TGCAGTGCTAGAGATCGGTCTAGCGGGAGCAAAGTTGAGCAGTTCTTC.

This clonotype was picked up a small number of times. This chain links TRBV7-9 with TRBJ2-2; D gene unclear. Trimming cost V 8 bases and J 0 bases, with 10 bases left between them. Germline CDR1 is SEHNR and CDR2 is FQNEAQ (reference sequence). This CDR3 has 14 residues. The DNA for the CDR3 is TGTGCCAGCTCAACGAGCGCGAACACCGGGGAGCTGTTTTTT. This encodes CASSTSANTGELFF.

This chain links TRBV9 with TRBJ2-2; 10 bases align to TRBD1. J gave up 2 bases and V 3 bases, and 4 bases lay outside the gene matches. The germline V gene encodes CDR1 SGDLS and CDR2 YYNGEE. This CDR3 is 16 amino acids long. CDR3 sequence (DNA): TGTGCCAGCAGCGCAAGACAGGGGGCTAACACCGGGGAGCTGTTTTTT. This sequence encodes CASSARQGANTGELFF.

This sequence joins TRBV10-3 and TRBJ1-2; no clear D gene. Between the trimmed V and J ends, which lost 6 bases and 8 bases, there was a span of 13 bases. The V gene's germline CDR1 is ENHRY and CDR2 SYGVKD. This CDR3 region has 12 residues. The CDR3 bases are TGTGCCATCAGGGAAGAGTCTGGCGGCTACACCTTC. Its translation: CAIREESGGYTF.

J is TRBJ1-2 and V is TRBV3-1; a possible D gene is TRBD1 (6 bases). The CDR3 extends over 16 amino acids. Trimming stripped 8 bases from V and 3 bases from J, with 22 bases between. Germline V gene lookup returns CDR1 LGHDT and CDR2 YNNKEL (reference sequence). CDR3 in amino acids: CASVNNGGPGDYGYTF. CDR3 coding DNA: TGTGCCAGCGTCAATAATGGGGGGCCCGGGGACTATGGCTACACCTTC.

This clonotype appeared many times. The chain links TRBV12-3 or TRBV12-4 to TRBJ2-6, with 7 bases matching TRBD1. The CDR3 has 15 residues. The V and J ends lost 4 bases and 2 bases, in that order; junction bases with no gene match: 2. The CDR3 region has the DNA TGTGCCAGCAGTTCCCAGGGGGCTGGGGCCAACGTCCTGACTTTC. This translates into CASSSQGAGANVLTF.

This clonotype was seen only a few times. The chain couples TRBV12-3 or TRBV12-4 to TRBJ2-1, with 9 bases fitting TRBD2. V trimming: 7 bases; J trimming: 4 bases; junction bases outside the gene matches: 8. The CDR3 runs to 15 residues. This CDR3 is CASTVSGSMYNEQFF. CDR3 coding DNA: TGTGCCAGCACCGTTAGCGGGAGTATGTACAATGAGCAGTTCTTC.

The chain links TRBV7-7 to TRBJ1-5; no reliable D call. The V end lost 6 bases, the J end lost 8 bases, and 14 bases lay between the germline ends. The CDR3 has 13 residues. From germline, CDR1 is SSHAT and CDR2 FNYEAQ (reference sequence). The CDR3 loop is CASSFPSWKPQHF. CDR3 nucleotide sequence: TGTGCCAGCAGTTTTCCATCCTGGAAGCCCCAGCATTTT. Combining the CDR3 with reference TRBV7-7 and TRBJ1-5 gives the whole variable domain GAGVSQSPRYKVTKRGQDVTLRCDPISSHATLYWYQQALGQGPEFLTYFNYEAQPDKSGLPSDRFSAERPEGSISTLTIQRTEQRDSAMYRCASSFPSWKPQHFGDGTRLSIL.

A few counts support this clonotype. The chain combines TRBV29-1 with TRBJ1-1; the D gene is possibly TRBD1 (6 bases). CDR1 SQVTM and CDR2 ANQGSEA come from the germline V gene. With 5 bases removed from V and 2 bases from J, the gap between germline ends came to 24 bases. CDR3 size: 17 residues. CDR3 amino acids: CSVPSGGGRLGNTEAFF. CDR3 DNA sequence: TGCAGCGTTCCCTCTGGGGGGGGGCGGTTGGGAAACACTGAAGCTTTCTTT.

This chain uses TRBV28 with TRBJ2-1; 8 nucleotides match TRBD2. Germline V gene data show CDR1 as MDHEN and CDR2 as SYDVKM. The CDR3 length is 13 residues. The trim removed 2 bases at V and 9 bases at J, leaving 3 bases unmatched. The CDR3 bases are TGTGCCAGCAGTTTAGCTAGCGGGTCTGAGCAGTTCTTC. It specifies CASSLASGSEQFF.

This chain connects TRBV15 to TRBJ2-1, with D tentatively TRBD2 (6 bases). Trimming stripped 1 base from V and 9 bases from J, with 16 bases between. There are 15 residues in the CDR3. CDR1 and CDR2 (germline): LNHNV, YYDKDF (reference sequence). CDR3 sequence (DNA): TGTGCCACCAGCAGAGGATTGGGGGAGGTCAGTGAGCAGTTCTTC. Protein sequence: CATSRGLGEVSEQFF.

This clonotype was observed a few times. This rearrangement joins TRBV30 to TRBJ2-3; a weak D match, TRBD2 (6 bases). Trimming took off 1 base at V and 0 bases at J, with 8 bases between the two ends. From germline, CDR1 is GTSNPN and CDR2 SVGIG (reference sequence). The CDR3 loop spans 14 amino acids. CDR3 in DNA: TGTGCCTGGAGTGACGGGAGAAGCACAGATACGCAGTATTTT. Its protein is CAWSDGRSTDTQYF.

The V call is TRBV7-8, the J call TRBJ2-3; TRBD1 is a possible D gene (6 bases). Germline values: CDR1 SGHVS, CDR2 FQNEAQ. V dropped 0 bases and J dropped 1 base, with 11 bases sitting between them. This CDR3 region has 16 residues. In nucleotides, the CDR3 is TGTGCCAGCAGCTTAGCTAACAGGGTCGGCACAGATACGCAGTATTTT. Translated: CASSLANRVGTDTQYF.

Many counts were recorded for this clonotype. This rearrangement joins TRBV7-7 to TRBJ2-1; 9 bases are a match to TRBD2. This CDR3 region has 15 residues. V lost 5 bases and J lost 7; bases outside the gene matches: 9. CDR1 and CDR2 from the germline V gene are SSHAT and FNYEAQ (reference sequence). The chain's CDR3 is CASSLQAGGPNEQFF. DNA of the CDR3: TGTGCCAGCAGCCTTCAGGCGGGAGGGCCTAATGAGCAGTTCTTC.